This T cell receptor beta chain appears in the sequencing data of a study of vaccination effects on CD4 cells after COVID-19. Study observations and caveats: Clones of infection and vaccine origin contracted markedly late after vaccination.

As to this clone: What it binds is unknown.

ViraFEST used viral peptide pools to expand antigen-specific CD4+ T cells before sequencing. Cells that had been cultured for 9 to 10 days were the source of isolated CD4+ T cells. Each participant received a vaccine that was either BNT162b2 or mRNA-1273, given as two doses. Researchers reported culturing two million PBMC in each well, adding about 11 IU/ml IL-2 and around 9.1 ug/ml peptides. Cultures had half their medium replaced with IL-2 medium on days 3 and 7. V shed 0 bases and J shed 12 bases, with 20 bases lying between them. The CDR3 length is 16 residues. Germline V gene data show CDR1 as MGHRA and CDR2 as YSYEKL. Produced via immunoSEQ multiplex PCR; TCRdb's table is partial and in-frame only. The sample holds 65,000 to 95,000 clones; roughly 73% are singletons and the top ten take more than 0.95%.

The sequence was collected from a human donor who received a COVID-19 vaccine. Sequencing was performed on CD4+ T cells from PBMCs cultured with HCoV-OC43 spike peptides, taken after COVID-19 vaccination. The subset here: HCoV-OC43 spike overlapping peptide pool stimulation. V usage is TRBV4-1 and J usage is TRBJ1-4; no reliable D call. CDR3 in amino acids: CASSQDLRAPIGELFF. The CDR3 DNA reads as TGCGCCAGCAGCCAAGATTTGAGGGCTCCGATTGGGGAACTGTTTTTT.